Below are 21 T cell receptor beta chains sequenced from a single sample in a study of regulatory T cells in long-lasting Graves disease. Noted time point: persistent/refractory GD, antithyroid drugs over 5 years with positive TRAb. The authors made the TCR library using RNA they extracted from PBMCs. Construction of the TCR beta libraries employed iRepertoire HTBI primers in conjunction with Arm-PCR of CDR3 regions. MiXCR, run by TCRdb on the multiplex PCR reads, gives a single entry per CDR3 protein. The table lists approximately 290,000 distinct CDR3 sequences, roughly a fifth of them singletons. Sequencing used peripheral blood mononuclear cells (PBMCs), obtained when the disease was refractory, from a patient treated with antithyroid drugs. These receptors originate from a female donor with Graves disease.

V usage is TRBV19 and J usage is TRBJ2-1; no firm D call. CDR1 is LNHDA, CDR2 SQIVND, per germline (reference sequence). Trimming cost V 5 bases and J 5 bases, with 7 bases left between them. This CDR3 has 12 amino acids. The CDR3 nucleotides are TGTGCCAGTAGTTCTCTGAACAATGAGCAGTTCTTC. This codes for CASSSLNNEQFF.

There are many counts of this clonotype. This chain connects TRBV29-1 to TRBJ1-2; perhaps TRBD1 as D (6 bases). Germline V CDR1 and CDR2: SQVTM, ANQGSEA. The ends were cut back, 0 bases at V and 6 bases at J, with 11 bases in the middle. This CDR3 contains 13 residues. In DNA form, the CDR3 reads TGCAGCGTTGAAGAGTACTCAGGGGATGGCTACACCTTC. It encodes CSVEEYSGDGYTF.

This clonotype was seen many times. J is TRBJ2-7 and V is TRBV7-2, with 12 bases that match TRBD2. Germline trimming cut 4 bases from V and 5 bases from J; bases unmatched to any gene: 9. The CDR3 is 16 residues long. Germline loops: CDR1 SGHTA, CDR2 FQGNSA. The chain's CDR3 is CASSSRLAGEGNEQYF. CDR3 coding DNA: TGTGCCAGCAGCTCCAGACTAGCGGGAGAGGGAAACGAGCAGTACTTC. Full variable domain (outside the CDR3, taken from reference TRBV7-2 and TRBJ2-7): GAGVSQSPSNKVTEKGKDVELRCDPISGHTALYWYRQSLGQGLEFLIYFQGNSAPDKSGLPSDRFSAERTGGSVSTLTIQRTQQEDSAVYLCASSSRLAGEGNEQYFGPGTRLTVT.

The CDR3 sequence: CASRGLTNNEQYF. The CDR3 region has the DNA TGTGCCAGCAGGGGCTTAACTAACAACGAGCAGTACTTC. This chain links TRBV6-2 or TRBV6-3 with TRBJ2-7; D is uncertain. The CDR3 is 13 residues long. V shed 6 bases and J shed 5 bases, with 14 bases lying between them. CDR1 MNHEY and CDR2 SVGEGT come from the germline V gene.

As concerns this clonotype: With a much larger clone just one base away, this may be a read error. The chain uses TRBV19 and TRBJ1-5; 8 positions match TRBD1. Germline V gene sequence: CDR1 LNHDA, CDR2 SQIVND (reference sequence). CDR3 length: 16 amino acids. With 9 bases clipped from V and 4 bases from J, the junction kept 14 bases outside the gene matches. CDR3 coding DNA: TGTGCCAGCGTCGGACAGGGCCTATATAGAAATCAGCCCCAGCATTTT. The encoded protein is CASVGQGLYRNQPQHF.

The chain recombines TRBV7-2 with TRBJ2-7, with D unresolved. V was shortened by 2 bases and J by 0 bases, with 8 bases between the two germline ends. Germline CDR1 and CDR2: SGHTA and FQGNSA. The CDR3 totals 14 residues. As DNA, the CDR3 is TGTGCCAGCAGCTTACGCAAGAGCTCCTACGAGCAGTACTTC. It translates to CASSLRKSSYEQYF.

There are many counts of this clonotype. This chain joins TRBV20-1 and TRBJ2-5, with 12 bases fitting TRBD2. V dropped 5 bases and J dropped 3; count of bases not matched to a gene: 7. CDR1 is DFQATT, CDR2 SNEGSKA, per germline (reference sequence). The CDR3 is 15 amino acids. The CDR3 sequence: CSALRLAGEEETQYF. The CDR3 nucleotides read TGCAGTGCTCTTAGACTAGCGGGAGAGGAAGAGACCCAGTACTTC.

V usage is TRBV7-9 and J usage is TRBJ1-2; D ambiguous. This CDR3 is 15 amino acids long. In germline, CDR1 is SEHNR, CDR2 FQNEAQ (reference sequence). V lost 2 bases, J lost 3 bases, and 13 bases lay in between. The CDR3 DNA reads TGTGCCAGCAGCTTACTACGAGAGGGAGACTATGGCTACACCTTC. This sequence encodes CASSLLREGDYGYTF.

This clonotype appeared a few times. The J gene is TRBJ1-1, the V gene TRBV6-5; D uncertain. V dropped 0 bases and J dropped 3 bases, with 8 bases sitting between them. The CDR3 totals 14 residues. The germline V gene encodes CDR1 MNHEY and CDR2 SVGAGI. This CDR3 reads CASSYSYGDTEAFF. The CDR3 DNA reads as TGTGCCAGCAGTTACTCGTACGGGGACACTGAAGCTTTCTTT.

The chain is built from TRBV7-9 and TRBJ2-7, with 13 positions matching TRBD2. This CDR3 contains 16 residues. Per germline, CDR1 SEHNR and CDR2 FQNEAQ (reference sequence). The junction had 7 bases not matched to a gene; V was cut back by 3 bases and J by 5 bases. The chain's CDR3 is CASSFTSGRAGHEQYF. The CDR3 DNA sequence: TGTGCCAGCAGCTTTACTAGCGGGAGGGCCGGCCACGAGCAGTACTTC.

This clonotype was seen repeatedly, ten times or more. The V gene is TRBV28, the J gene TRBJ2-7, with D perhaps matching TRBD1 (7 bases). The CDR3 contains 15 residues. Deletions cut 6 bases from V and 2 bases from J, with 17 bases between. Germline CDR1 reads MDHEN; CDR2 reads SYDVKM. The CDR3 region is CASRRGTETPYEQYF. The CDR3 DNA is TGTGCCAGCAGACGCGGGACAGAAACGCCCTACGAGCAGTACTTC.

This clonotype occurred a few times. This chain uses TRBV7-3 with TRBJ2-6, with unresolved D. This CDR3 region has 15 residues. The V end was cut by 1 base, the J end by 2 bases, with 6 bases between. The germline V gene has CDR1 SGHTA and CDR2 FQGTGA. DNA of the CDR3: TGTGCCAGCAGCTTAAATGGTCCTGGGGCCAACGTCCTGACTTTC. Protein: CASSLNGPGANVLTF.

Points on this clonotype: A much more abundant neighbour one base away suggests this may be a read error. The chain employs TRBV7-2 and TRBJ2-7; D not certain. The CDR3 covers 14 residues. Germline V lookup: CDR1 SGHTA, CDR2 FQGNSA. The V end was cut by 2 bases, the J end by 6 bases, with 14 bases between. The CDR3 region is CASSLSGRVSEQYF. CDR3 coding DNA: TGTGCCAGCAGCTTAAGTGGTAGGGTCTCCGAGCAGTACTTC.

The chain combines TRBV5-1 with TRBJ1-1; no clear D. This CDR3 is 15 amino acids long. Trimming shortened V by 1 base and J by 4 bases, and 14 bases separated the two germline ends. Germline lookup yields CDR1 SGHRS and CDR2 YFSETQ. The CDR3 DNA is TGCGCCAGCAGCTTGCCCCCCGCGGGGTCCACTGAAGCTTTCTTT. This encodes CASSLPPAGSTEAFF.

This clonotype occurred many times. The chain is built from TRBV2 and TRBJ2-6; D is uncertain. The length of the CDR3 is 15 residues. V dropped 7 bases and J dropped 0 bases, with 10 bases sitting between them. Germline V gene data show CDR1 as SNHLY and CDR2 as FYNNEI. The CDR3 is CASTESLSGANVLTF. CDR3 in DNA: TGTGCCAGCACCGAGAGCCTCTCTGGGGCCAACGTCCTGACTTTC.

This clonotype was counted ten times or more. The V gene is TRBV28, the J gene TRBJ2-7; tentatively, D is TRBD2 (5 bases). This CDR3 is 13 amino acids long. V lost 3 bases, J lost 3 bases, and 9 bases lay in between. CDR1 MDHEN and CDR2 SYDVKM come from the germline V gene. DNA for the CDR3: TGTGCCAGCAGTTTCCGAGGGTTCTACGAGCAGTACTTC. Its translation: CASSFRGFYEQYF.

The chain combines TRBV20-1 with TRBJ2-7; D is perhaps TRBD2 (6 bases). The CDR3 is 16 amino acids. V lost 0 bases, J lost 6 bases, and 21 bases lay in between. The germline gives CDR1 DFQATT, CDR2 SNEGSKA (reference sequence). The CDR3: CSARDDSGDPFLEQYF. CDR3 nucleotides: TGCAGTGCTAGAGATGATTCGGGGGACCCTTTTCTCGAGCAGTACTTC.

This clonotype occurred many times. V gene TRBV28 combines with J gene TRBJ1-1; D is possibly TRBD1 (6 bases). The germline gives CDR1 MDHEN, CDR2 SYDVKM. The V and J ends lost 3 bases and 0 bases respectively, with 8 bases between them. The CDR3 spans 14 residues. The CDR3 coding sequence is TGTGCCAGCAGTTTGGGGGCACTGAACACTGAAGCTTTCTTT. It translates to CASSLGALNTEAFF. Supplemented by reference TRBV28 and TRBJ1-1, the full variable domain reads DVKVTQSSRYLVKRTGEKVFLECVQDMDHENMFWYRQDPGLGLRLIYFSYDVKMKEKGDIPEGYSVSREKKERFSLILESASTNQTSMYLCASSLGALNTEAFFGQGTRLTVV.

V and J are TRBV4-2 and TRBJ2-6; 9 bases match TRBD2. This CDR3 contains 18 residues. Germline trimming cut 5 bases from V and 0 bases from J; bases unmatched to any gene: 8. The germline CDR1 and CDR2 sequences are LGHNA and YNFKEQ. This CDR3 is CASSEIAGETSGANVLTF. CDR3 sequence (DNA): TGTGCCAGCAGCGAGATAGCGGGGGAAACCTCTGGGGCCAACGTCCTGACTTTC.

With regard to this clonotype: A much larger clone lies one base from this, so it may be a read error. The chain carries TRBV7-9 and TRBJ2-5; no definite D call. V shed 5 bases and J shed 5 bases, with 9 bases lying between them. CDR3 length: 12 amino acids. Germline-derived CDR1 and CDR2 are SEHNR and FQNEAQ (reference sequence). The CDR3 here is CASSPPLETQYF. CDR3 nucleotide sequence: TGTGCCAGCAGCCCCCCCCTTGAGACCCAGTACTTC.

At least ten counts were recorded for this clonotype. The genes are TRBV3-1 and TRBJ2-5, with D maybe TRBD2 (5 bases). Germline-derived CDR1 and CDR2 are LGHDT and YNNKEL (reference sequence). The CDR3 spans 15 residues. V lost 4 bases, J lost 5 bases, and 17 bases lay in between. The CDR3 DNA is TGTGCCAGCAGCCTCCTGGGATCGGAGGCTGAGACCCAGTACTTC. This sequence encodes CASSLLGSEAETQYF.